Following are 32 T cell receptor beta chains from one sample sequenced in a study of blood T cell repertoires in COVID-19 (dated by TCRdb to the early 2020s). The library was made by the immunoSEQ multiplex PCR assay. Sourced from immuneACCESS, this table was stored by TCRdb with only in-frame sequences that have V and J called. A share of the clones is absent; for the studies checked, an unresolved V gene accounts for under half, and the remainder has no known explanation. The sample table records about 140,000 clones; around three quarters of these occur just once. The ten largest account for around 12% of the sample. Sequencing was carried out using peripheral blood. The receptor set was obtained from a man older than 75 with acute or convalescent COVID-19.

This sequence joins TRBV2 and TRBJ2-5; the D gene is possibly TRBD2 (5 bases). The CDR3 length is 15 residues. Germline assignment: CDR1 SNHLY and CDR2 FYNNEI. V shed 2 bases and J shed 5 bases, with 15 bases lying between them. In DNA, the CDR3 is TGTGCCAGCAGTGAACTCCTCGGGGTTAGGGAGACCCAGTACTTC. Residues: CASSELLGVRETQYF.

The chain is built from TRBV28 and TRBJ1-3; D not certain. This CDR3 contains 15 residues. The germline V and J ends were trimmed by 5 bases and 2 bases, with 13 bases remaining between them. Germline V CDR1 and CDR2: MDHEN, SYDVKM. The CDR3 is CASSPPGLAGNTIYF. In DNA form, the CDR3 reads TGTGCCAGCAGTCCCCCCGGGTTGGCTGGAAACACCATATATTTT.

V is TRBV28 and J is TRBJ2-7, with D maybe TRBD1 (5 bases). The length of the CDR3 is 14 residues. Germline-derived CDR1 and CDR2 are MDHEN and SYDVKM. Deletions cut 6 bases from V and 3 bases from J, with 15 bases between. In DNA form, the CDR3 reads TGTGCCAGCAGCACTCAGACAGTGGGCTACGAGCAGTACTTC. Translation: CASSTQTVGYEQYF.

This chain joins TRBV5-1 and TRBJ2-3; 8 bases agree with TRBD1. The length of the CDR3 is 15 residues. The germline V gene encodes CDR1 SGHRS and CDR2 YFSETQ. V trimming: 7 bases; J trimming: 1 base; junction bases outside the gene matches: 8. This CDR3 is CASLIGTGRTDTQYF. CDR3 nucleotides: TGCGCCAGCCTAATCGGGACAGGACGCACAGATACGCAGTATTTT.

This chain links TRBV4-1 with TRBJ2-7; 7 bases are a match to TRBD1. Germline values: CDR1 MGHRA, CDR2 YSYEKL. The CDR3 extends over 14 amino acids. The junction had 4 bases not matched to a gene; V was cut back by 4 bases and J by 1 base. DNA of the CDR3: TGCGCCAGCAGCCCCGAGGGGGCATCCTACGAGCAGTACTTC. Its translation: CASSPEGASYEQYF.

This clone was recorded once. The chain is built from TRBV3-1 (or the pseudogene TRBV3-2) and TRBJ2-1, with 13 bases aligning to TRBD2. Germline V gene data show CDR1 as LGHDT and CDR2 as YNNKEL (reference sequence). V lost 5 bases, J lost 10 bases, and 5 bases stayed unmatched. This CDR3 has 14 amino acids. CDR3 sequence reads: CASSWTSGGSEQFF. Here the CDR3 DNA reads TGTGCCAGCAGCTGGACTAGCGGGGGTAGCGAGCAGTTCTTC.

The CDR3 bases are TGTGCCAGCAGCCCCACAGGGGATGGCTACACCTTC. Its translation is CASSPTGDGYTF. The chain links TRBV13 to TRBJ1-2; the match to TRBD1 covers 7 bases. CDR3 length equals 12 residues. Unmatched junction bases numbered 3, after V lost 5 bases and J lost 6 bases. Germline V CDR1 and CDR2: PRHDT, FYEKMQ (reference sequence).

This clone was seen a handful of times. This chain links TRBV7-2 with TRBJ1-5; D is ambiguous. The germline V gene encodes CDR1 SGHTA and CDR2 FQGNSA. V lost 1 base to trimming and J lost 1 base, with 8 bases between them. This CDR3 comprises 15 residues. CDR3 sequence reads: CASSLDSSSNQPQHF. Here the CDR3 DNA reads TGTGCCAGCAGCTTAGACAGTTCCAGCAATCAGCCCCAGCATTTT.

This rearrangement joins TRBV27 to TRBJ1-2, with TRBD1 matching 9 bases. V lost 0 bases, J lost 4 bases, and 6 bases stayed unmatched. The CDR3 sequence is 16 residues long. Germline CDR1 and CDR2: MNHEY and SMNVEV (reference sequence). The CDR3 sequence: CASSLSGTGKSYGYTF. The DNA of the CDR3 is TGTGCCAGCAGTTTATCCGGGACAGGGAAGAGCTATGGCTACACCTTC.

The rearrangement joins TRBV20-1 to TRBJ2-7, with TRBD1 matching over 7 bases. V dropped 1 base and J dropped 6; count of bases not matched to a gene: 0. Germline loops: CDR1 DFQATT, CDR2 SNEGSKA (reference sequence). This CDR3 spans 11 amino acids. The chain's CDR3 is CSARAGGEQYF. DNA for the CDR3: TGCAGTGCTAGAGCAGGGGGCGAGCAGTACTTC.

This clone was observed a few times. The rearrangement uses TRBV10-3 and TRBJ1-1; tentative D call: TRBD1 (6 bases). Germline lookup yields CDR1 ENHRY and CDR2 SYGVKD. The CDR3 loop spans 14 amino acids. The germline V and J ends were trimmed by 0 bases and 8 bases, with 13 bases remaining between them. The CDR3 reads CAISESRQVEEAFF. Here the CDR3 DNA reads TGTGCCATCAGTGAGTCGAGACAGGTGGAAGAAGCTTTCTTT.

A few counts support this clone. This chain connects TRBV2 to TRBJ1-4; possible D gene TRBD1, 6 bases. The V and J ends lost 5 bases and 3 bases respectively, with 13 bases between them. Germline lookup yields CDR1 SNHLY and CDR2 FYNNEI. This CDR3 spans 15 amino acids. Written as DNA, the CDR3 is TGTGCCAGCAGTCGGACGGACAGTCCTAATGAAAAACTGTTTTTT. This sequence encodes CASSRTDSPNEKLFF. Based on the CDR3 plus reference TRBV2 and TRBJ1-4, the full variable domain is EPEVTQTPSHQVTQMGQEVILRCVPISNHLYFYWYRQILGQKVEFLVSFYNNEISEKSEIFDDQFSVERPDGSNFTLKIRSTKLEDSAMYFCASSRTDSPNEKLFFGSGTQLSVL.

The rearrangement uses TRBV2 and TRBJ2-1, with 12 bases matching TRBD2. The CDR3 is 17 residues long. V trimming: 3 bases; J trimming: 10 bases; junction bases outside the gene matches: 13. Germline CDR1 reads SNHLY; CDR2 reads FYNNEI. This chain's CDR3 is CASSETRTSGASGEQFF. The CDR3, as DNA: TGTGCCAGCAGTGAGACCCGGACTAGCGGGGCCTCAGGGGAGCAGTTCTTC.

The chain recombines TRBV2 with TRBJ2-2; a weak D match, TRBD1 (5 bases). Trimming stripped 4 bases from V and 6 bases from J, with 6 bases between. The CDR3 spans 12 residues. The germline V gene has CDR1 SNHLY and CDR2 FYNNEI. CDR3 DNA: TGTGCCAGCAGTGTAGGGGCCGGGGAGCTGTTTTTT. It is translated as CASSVGAGELFF.

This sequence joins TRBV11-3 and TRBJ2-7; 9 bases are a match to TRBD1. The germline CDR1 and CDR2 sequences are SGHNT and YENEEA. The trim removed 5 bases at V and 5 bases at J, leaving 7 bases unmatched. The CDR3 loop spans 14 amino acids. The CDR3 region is CASSPGQGMHEQYF. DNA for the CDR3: TGTGCCAGCAGCCCTGGACAGGGGATGCACGAGCAGTACTTC.

Written as DNA, the CDR3 is TGCGCCAGCAGCTTTGGGACAGGGGGTCAGCCCCAGCATTTT. It codes for CASSFGTGGQPQHF. The V gene is TRBV5-1, the J gene TRBJ1-5; TRBD1 aligns across 11 bases. This CDR3 is 14 amino acids long. Trimming at V came to 2 bases and at J to 6 bases, leaving 1 base not matched to a gene. The germline CDR1 and CDR2 sequences are SGHRS and YFSETQ.

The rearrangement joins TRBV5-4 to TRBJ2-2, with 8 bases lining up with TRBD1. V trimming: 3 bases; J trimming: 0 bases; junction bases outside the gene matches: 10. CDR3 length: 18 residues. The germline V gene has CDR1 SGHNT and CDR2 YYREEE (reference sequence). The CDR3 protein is CASSSPGGRGPNTGELFF. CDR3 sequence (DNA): TGTGCCAGCAGCTCCCCCGGGGGCAGGGGGCCGAACACCGGGGAGCTGTTTTTT.

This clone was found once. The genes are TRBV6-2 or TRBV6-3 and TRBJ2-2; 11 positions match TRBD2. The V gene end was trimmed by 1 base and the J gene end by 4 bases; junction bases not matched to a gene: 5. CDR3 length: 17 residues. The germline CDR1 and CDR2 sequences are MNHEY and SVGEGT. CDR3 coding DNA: TGTGCCAGCAGTTACTTAGCGGGGGGGCCCGTCACCGGGGAGCTGTTTTTT. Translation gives CASSYLAGGPVTGELFF.

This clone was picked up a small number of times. The CDR3 loop reads CASSSLQGETQYF. DNA for the CDR3: TGTGCCAGCAGCTCCCTGCAGGGGGAGACCCAGTACTTC. The chain joins TRBV7-2 to TRBJ2-5; weak D call: TRBD1 (6 bases). V was clipped by 4 bases and J by 5 bases, with 11 bases between them. CDR3 length equals 13 residues. Germline CDR1 is SGHTA and CDR2 is FQGNSA.

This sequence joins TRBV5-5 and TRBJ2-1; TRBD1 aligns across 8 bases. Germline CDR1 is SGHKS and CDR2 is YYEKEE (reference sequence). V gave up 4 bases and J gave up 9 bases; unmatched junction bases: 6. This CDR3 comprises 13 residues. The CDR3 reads CASSRTGLGEQFF. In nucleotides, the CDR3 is TGTGCCAGCAGCAGGACAGGGCTGGGTGAGCAGTTCTTC.

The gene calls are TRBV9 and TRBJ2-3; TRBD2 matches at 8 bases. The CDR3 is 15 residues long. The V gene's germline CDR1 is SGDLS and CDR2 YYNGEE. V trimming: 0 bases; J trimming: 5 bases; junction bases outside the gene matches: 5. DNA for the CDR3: TGTGCCAGCAGCGTAGGCGGGGGGCACGGAGATACGCAGTATTTT. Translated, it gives CASSVGGGHGDTQYF.

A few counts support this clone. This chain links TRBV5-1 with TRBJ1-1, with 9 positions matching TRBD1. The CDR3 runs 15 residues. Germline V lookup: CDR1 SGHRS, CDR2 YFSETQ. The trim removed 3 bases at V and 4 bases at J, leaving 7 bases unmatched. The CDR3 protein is CASSSTGGSITEAFF. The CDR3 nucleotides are TGCGCCAGCAGCTCAACAGGGGGCAGCATCACTGAAGCTTTCTTT.

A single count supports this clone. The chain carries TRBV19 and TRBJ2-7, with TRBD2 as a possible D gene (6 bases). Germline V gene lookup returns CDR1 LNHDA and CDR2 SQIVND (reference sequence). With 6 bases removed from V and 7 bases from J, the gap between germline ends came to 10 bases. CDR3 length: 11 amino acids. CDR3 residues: CASRAGGEQYF. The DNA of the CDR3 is TGTGCCAGTAGAGCGGGTGGGGAGCAGTACTTC.

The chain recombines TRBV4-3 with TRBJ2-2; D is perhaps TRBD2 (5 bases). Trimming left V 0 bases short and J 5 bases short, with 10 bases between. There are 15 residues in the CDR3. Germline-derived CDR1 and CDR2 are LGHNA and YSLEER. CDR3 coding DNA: TGCGCCAGCAGCCAAGAACTACTAGAGACCGGGGAGCTGTTTTTT. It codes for CASSQELLETGELFF.

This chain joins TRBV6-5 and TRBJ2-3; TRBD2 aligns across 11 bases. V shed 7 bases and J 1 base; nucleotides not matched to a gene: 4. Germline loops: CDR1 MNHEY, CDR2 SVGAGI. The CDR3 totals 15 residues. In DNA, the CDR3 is TGTGCCAGCACCAAGACTAGCGGGGGCACAGATACGCAGTATTTT. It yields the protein CASTKTSGGTDTQYF.

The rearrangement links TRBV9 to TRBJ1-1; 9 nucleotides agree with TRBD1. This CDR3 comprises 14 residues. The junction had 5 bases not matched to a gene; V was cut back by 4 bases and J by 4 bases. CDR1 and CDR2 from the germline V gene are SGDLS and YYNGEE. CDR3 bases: TGTGCCAGCAGCCCAGGACAGGGGTCCACTGAAGCTTTCTTT. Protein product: CASSPGQGSTEAFF.

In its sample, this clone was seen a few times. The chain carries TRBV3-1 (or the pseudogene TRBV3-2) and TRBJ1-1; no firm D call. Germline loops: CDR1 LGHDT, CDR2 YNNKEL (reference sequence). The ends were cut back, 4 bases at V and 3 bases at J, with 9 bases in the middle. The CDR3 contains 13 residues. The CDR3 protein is CASSRVGDTEAFF. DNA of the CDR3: TGTGCCAGCAGCCGGGTGGGAGACACTGAAGCTTTCTTT.

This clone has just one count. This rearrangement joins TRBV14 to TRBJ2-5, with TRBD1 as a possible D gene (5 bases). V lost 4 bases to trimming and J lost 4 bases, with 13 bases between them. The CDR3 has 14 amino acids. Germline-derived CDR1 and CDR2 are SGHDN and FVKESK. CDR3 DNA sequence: TGTGCCAGCAGCCGCCCCCAAAGGGGAGAGACCCAGTACTTC. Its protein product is CASSRPQRGETQYF.

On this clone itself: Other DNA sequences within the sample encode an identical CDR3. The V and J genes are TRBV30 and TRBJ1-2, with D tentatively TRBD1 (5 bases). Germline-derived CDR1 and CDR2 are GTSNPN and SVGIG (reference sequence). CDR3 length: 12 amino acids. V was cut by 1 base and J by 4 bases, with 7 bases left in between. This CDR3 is CAWSADSYGYTF. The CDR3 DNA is TGTGCCTGGAGTGCTGACAGCTATGGCTACACCTTC.

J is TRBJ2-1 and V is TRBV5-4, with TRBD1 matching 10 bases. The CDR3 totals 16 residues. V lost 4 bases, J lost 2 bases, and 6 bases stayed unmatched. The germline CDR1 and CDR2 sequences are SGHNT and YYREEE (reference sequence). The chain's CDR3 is CASSGKGQGPYNEQFF. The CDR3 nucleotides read TGTGCCAGCAGCGGCAAGGGACAGGGGCCCTACAATGAGCAGTTCTTC.

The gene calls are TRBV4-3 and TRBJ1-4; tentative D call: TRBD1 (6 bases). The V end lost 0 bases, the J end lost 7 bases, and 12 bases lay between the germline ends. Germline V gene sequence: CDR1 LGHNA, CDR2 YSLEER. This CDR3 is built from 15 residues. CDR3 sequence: CASSQDPGGREKLFF. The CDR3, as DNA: TGCGCCAGCAGCCAAGATCCGGGGGGCCGTGAAAAACTGTTTTTT.

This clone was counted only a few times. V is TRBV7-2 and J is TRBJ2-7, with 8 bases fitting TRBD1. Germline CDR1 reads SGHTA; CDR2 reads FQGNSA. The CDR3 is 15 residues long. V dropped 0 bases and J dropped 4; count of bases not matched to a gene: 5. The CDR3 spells CASSLATGVWYEQYF. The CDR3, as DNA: TGTGCCAGCAGCTTAGCGACAGGGGTCTGGTACGAGCAGTACTTC.